The 6 T cell receptor beta chains below all came from one sample that was sequenced in a study of spatial heterogeneity in lung cancer. TCRdb processed the 5' RACE reads anew with MiXCR; each CDR3 protein has one entry. The sample consists of under 75,000 distinct CDR3 sequences, 7.5% to 8.5% of them appearing once. Noted time point: sample taken at primary tumor resection. TCRs were sequenced from unsorted whole RNA of tumor, nontumor lung or PBMC. The sequences come from PBMCs, collected at surgery. Every receptor here comes from a female donor with early-stage non-small cell lung cancer.

This clonotype was seen at least ten times. The chain carries TRBV11-2 and TRBJ2-1; 7 positions match TRBD2. This CDR3 contains 14 residues. Germline CDR1 is SGHAT and CDR2 is FQNNGV. The trim removed 7 bases at V and 8 bases at J, leaving 11 bases unmatched. The CDR3 loop reads CASTAGAMPHEQFF. In DNA form, the CDR3 reads TGTGCCAGCACCGCGGGAGCGATGCCCCATGAGCAGTTCTTC.

This clonotype was seen only a few times. Here the CDR3 DNA reads TGCGCCAGCAGCTTGGACGGACAGGGGACGAACACTGAAGCTTTCTTT. The encoded protein is CASSLDGQGTNTEAFF. The gene calls are TRBV5-1 and TRBJ1-1; 9 nucleotides match TRBD1. The CDR3 contains 16 residues. V was clipped by 0 bases and J by 1 base; unmatched bases: 4. The germline CDR1 and CDR2 sequences are SGHRS and YFSETQ.

This clonotype was detected ten times or more. V gene TRBV27 combines with J gene TRBJ1-1; 8 bases align to TRBD1. V was pared by 6 bases and J by 5 bases, with 8 bases of the junction left unmatched. This CDR3 region has 14 residues. Germline CDR1 is MNHEY and CDR2 is SMNVEV (reference sequence). CDR3 region: CASRARGRGTEAFF. In nucleotides, the CDR3 is TGTGCCAGCAGGGCCAGGGGGCGCGGAACTGAAGCTTTCTTT.

The V gene is TRBV18, the J gene TRBJ2-7; 7 bases map to TRBD1. The CDR3 runs 14 residues. From germline, CDR1 is KGHSH and CDR2 LQKENI. The V gene end was trimmed by 4 bases and the J gene end by 0 bases; junction bases not matched to a gene: 3. The CDR3 protein is CASSRDSTSYEQYF. The CDR3 coding sequence is TGTGCCAGCTCACGGGACAGCACCTCCTACGAGCAGTACTTC.

This clonotype was counted at least ten times. The rearrangement joins TRBV28 to TRBJ2-4; TRBD1 aligns across 12 bases. CDR1 and CDR2 from the germline V gene are MDHEN and SYDVKM. Germline trimming cut 6 bases from V and 5 bases from J; bases unmatched to any gene: 5. The CDR3 is 15 amino acids. The CDR3 loop reads CASSQGQGAQNIQYF. In nucleotides, the CDR3 is TGTGCCAGCAGCCAGGGACAGGGGGCCCAAAACATTCAGTACTTC.

This clonotype was observed a handful of times. The chain carries TRBV24-1 and TRBJ2-1, with D tentatively TRBD1 (6 bases). Trimming pared 6 bases from V and 1 base from J, leaving 18 bases between. Per the germline V gene, CDR1 is KGHDR and CDR2 is SFDVKD. This CDR3 is 17 amino acids long. The CDR3 bases are TGTGCCACCAGTTCTCCACTCGGGCAGGGGTCCTACAATGAGCAGTTCTTC. Its translation is CATSSPLGQGSYNEQFF.